The rows below give T cell receptor beta chains drawn from one sample of a study of T cell responses to AZD1222 COVID-19 vaccine. The table came from immunoSEQ multiplex PCR; TCRdb's copy has only in-frame clones and leaves some out. In the table there are 150,000 to 200,000 clones, about 94% of which are singletons. The starting material was peripheral blood, obtained on day 0 of AZD1222 vaccination. These receptors all stem from an adult in good health. Both conserved end residues are part of each CDR3. Each record gives: V gene, J gene, D gene, clone size, CDR3 DNA, CDR3 protein. D genes are given only for firm matches. The size entry is marked missing in some rows and otherwise reads once, few, many or a size class.

TRBV19	TRBJ2-1	NA	NA	TGTGCCAGTAGTAAGGGTAACTCCTACAATGAGCAGTTCTTC	CASSKGNSYNEQFF
TRBV9	TRBJ1-1	NA	NA	TGTGCCAGCAGCGTAGATTACAGGGCTTACACTGAAGCTTTCTTT	CASSVDYRAYTEAFF
TRBV18	TRBJ2-7	TRBD2	NA	TGTGCCAGCTCACCTTTGGCGGGAGCCTCCTACGAGCAGTACTTC	CASSPLAGASYEQYF
TRBV4-3	TRBJ2-1	TRBD2	NA	TGCGCCAGCAGCCAAGACTTCGGACTAGCAACAAACAATGAGCAGTTCTTC	CASSQDFGLATNNEQFF
TRBV4-2	TRBJ1-1	NA	once	TGTGCCAGCAGCCAAGATCCGGCCAGTGAAGCTTTCTTT	CASSQDPASEAFF
TRBV30	TRBJ1-6	NA	NA	TGTGCCTGGACCGTTGACAGCGTCAACAATTCACCCCTCCACTTT	CAWTVDSVNNSPLHF
TRBV10-2	TRBJ1-1	TRBD1	NA	TGCGCCAGCAGCGAGGACAGGGGGGTCACTGAAGCTTTCTTT	CASSEDRGVTEAFF
TRBV28	TRBJ2-1	NA	NA	TGTGCCAGCAGTCCGGACAGTACCTACAATGAGCAGTTCTTC	CASSPDSTYNEQFF
TRBV27	TRBJ2-2	TRBD2	NA	TGTGCCAGCAGTTTACCGGGAGGGCCGTCAGGGACCGGGGAGCTGTTTTTT	CASSLPGGPSGTGELFF
TRBV5-1	TRBJ2-7	TRBD2	NA	TGCGCCAGCAGCCTTATGGGTAGCGGGAGGTTCGAGCAGTACTTC	CASSLMGSGRFEQYF
TRBV19	TRBJ1-2	TRBD1	once	TGTGCCAGTAGTAAGGCCGGGACAGGGATCTATGGCTACACCTTC	CASSKAGTGIYGYTF
TRBV19	TRBJ1-1	NA	NA	TGTGCCAGTAGTATGTCTCGGAGCACTGAAGCTTTCTTT	CASSMSRSTEAFF
TRBV27	TRBJ2-2	NA	NA	TGTGCCAGCAGTTTGGGAACCAACACCGGGGAGCTGTTTTTT	CASSLGTNTGELFF
TRBV28	TRBJ2-5	TRBD1	NA	TGTGCCAGCAGTTTTTTAGTGGGACAGGAAGAGACCCAGTACTTC	CASSFLVGQEETQYF
TRBV7-7	TRBJ2-1	NA	NA	TGTGCTAGCAGCCCCGGGGGCTCCTACAATGAGCAGTTCTTC	CASSPGGSYNEQFF
TRBV5-6	TRBJ2-7	NA	NA	TGTGCCAGCAGCTCCCGGGACCTCGAGCAGTACTTC	CASSSRDLEQYF
TRBV5-1	TRBJ1-4	TRBD1	once	TGCGCCAGCAGCTTTGGGACAGAGGGGGAAAAACTGTTTTTT	CASSFGTEGEKLFF
TRBV6-4	TRBJ1-2	TRBD1	NA	TGTGCCAGCAGTGACGACCAGGGGGACTATGGCTACACCTTC	CASSDDQGDYGYTF
TRBV18	TRBJ2-1	TRBD2	NA	TGTGCCAGCTCACGGGCCGGGACTAGGCACAATGAGCAGTTCTTC	CASSRAGTRHNEQFF
TRBV5-1	TRBJ2-5	NA	NA	TGCGCCAGCAGTCAGGTCCAAGAGACCCAGTACTTC	CASSQVQETQYF
TRBV4-2	TRBJ1-5	NA	NA	TGTGCCAGCAGCCGGGATAGCAATCAGCCCCAGCATTTT	CASSRDSNQPQHF
TRBV19	TRBJ2-7	NA	NA	TGTGCCAGTAGTATACGTAAAGGCTACGAGCAGTACTTC	CASSIRKGYEQYF
TRBV30	TRBJ1-5	NA	NA	TGTGCCTGGAGTTGGGGGGGCAATCAGCCCCAGCATTTT	CAWSWGGNQPQHF
TRBV6-1	TRBJ2-7	NA	once	TGTGCCAGCAGTGAAACAGGAAGGGCCTACGAGCAGTACTTC	CASSETGRAYEQYF
TRBV2	TRBJ2-4	NA	NA	TGTGCCAGCAGTCCAGTCTCCAAAAACATTCAGTACTTC	CASSPVSKNIQYF
TRBV5-1	TRBJ2-1	TRBD2	NA	TGCGCCAGCAGCCCGCCGGGGGGACGGGAGCAGTTCTTC	CASSPPGGREQFF
TRBV12-3/TRBV12-4	TRBJ2-1	NA	NA	TGTGCCAGCAACGGCGCGCTATACAATGAGCAGTTCTTC	CASNGALYNEQFF
TRBV27	TRBJ1-6	TRBD1	NA	TGTGCCAGCAGTTACGGACAGGCAGATTCACCCCTCCACTTT	CASSYGQADSPLHF
TRBV7-8	TRBJ2-7	TRBD2	NA	TGTGCCAGCAGCCCCATCTACCCGAGTAGCGGGAGGGCCTACGAGCAGTACTTC	CASSPIYPSSGRAYEQYF
TRBV6-2/TRBV6-3	TRBJ1-1	NA	NA	TGTGCCAGCAGTTCCTTGGTGAGCGGCACTGAAGCTTTCTTT	CASSSLVSGTEAFF
TRBV19	TRBJ1-5	NA	NA	TGTGCCAGTAGTGCGACAGGTAATCAGCCCCAGCATTTT	CASSATGNQPQHF
TRBV29-1	TRBJ1-2	TRBD1	NA	TGCAGCGTCCCGGACAGGGGGAACTATGGCTACACCTTC	CSVPDRGNYGYTF
TRBV18	TRBJ2-5	NA	NA	TGTGCCAGCTCGCTACAGCCCTGGGTTGGGGAGACCCAGTACTTC	CASSLQPWVGETQYF
TRBV5-4	TRBJ2-3	NA	NA	TGTGCCAGCAGCTCAGCTAAAGGACACACAGATACGCAGTATTTT	CASSSAKGHTDTQYF
TRBV28	TRBJ1-1	NA	NA	TGTGCCAGCAGACTCGTGGTCGAACGGGCTGAAGCTTTCTTT	CASRLVVERAEAFF
TRBV28	TRBJ1-2	NA	NA	TGTGCCAGCGCGAACCAGGGGTTTAACTATGGCTACACCTTC	CASANQGFNYGYTF
TRBV19	TRBJ1-5	NA	NA	TGTGCCAGTAGTATTGAAACAGGGATTAGACAGCCCCAGCATTTT	CASSIETGIRQPQHF
TRBV28	TRBJ1-1	TRBD1	NA	TGTGCCAGCAGTTTTGACAGGGGGACTGAAGCTTTCTTT	CASSFDRGTEAFF
TRBV21-1	TRBJ1-1	NA	NA	TGTGCCAGCGCCTTAGGGAGGAGCAACACTGAAGCTTTCTTT	CASALGRSNTEAFF
TRBV30	TRBJ1-1	NA	NA	TGTGCCTACGTGAGGGGGAGCACTGAAGCTTTCTTT	CAYVRGSTEAFF
TRBV21-1	TRBJ2-7	NA	once	TGTGCCAGCAGTCGAGAGTACGAGCAGTACTTC	CASSREYEQYF
TRBV6-2/TRBV6-3	TRBJ1-1	NA	NA	TGTGCCAGCAGTACCCCACAGGGGAACACTGAAGCTTTCTTT	CASSTPQGNTEAFF
TRBV9	TRBJ2-5	NA	NA	TGTGCCAGCAGCTCCCGGACCGCAGGGGCCCAGTACTTC	CASSSRTAGAQYF
TRBV4-1	TRBJ1-1	NA	once	TGCGCCAGCAGCCAAGGGGGAGGCCCAGGAACTGAAGCTTTCTTT	CASSQGGGPGTEAFF
TRBV5-4	TRBJ1-3	NA	NA	TGTGCCAGCCAATCCAGGGATGGAAACACCATATATTTT	CASQSRDGNTIYF
TRBV4-2	TRBJ2-5	NA	few	TGTGCCAGCAGCCAAGAGGGGGGCCGAGAGACCCAGTACTTC	CASSQEGGRETQYF
TRBV6-5	TRBJ2-3	TRBD2	once	TGTGCCAGCAGGACCGGACTAGCGGGGTTAGATACGCAGTATTTT	CASRTGLAGLDTQYF
TRBV7-3	TRBJ1-1	NA	NA	TGTGCCAGCAGCTTAACTACCATGAACACTGAAGCTTTCTTT	CASSLTTMNTEAFF
TRBV4-1	TRBJ2-7	NA	NA	TGCGCCAGCAGCCAAGTGCATCCGGGGTCTTACGAGCAGTACTTC	CASSQVHPGSYEQYF
TRBV23-1	TRBJ2-7	NA	few	TGCGCCAGCAGTTCTACCTTCGGACAGACCTACGAGCAGTACTTC	CASSSTFGQTYEQYF
TRBV20-1	TRBJ1-1	NA	NA	TGCAGTGCCGAAGGAGGGACTGAAGCTTTCTTT	CSAEGGTEAFF
TRBV9	TRBJ1-2	NA	NA	TGTGCCAGCAGCGACCGGCTGGTTGGTGGCTACACCTTC	CASSDRLVGGYTF
TRBV25-1	TRBJ2-2	NA	NA	TGTGCCAGCAGTGAACAAGCGCTGGGCGGGGAGCTGTTTTTT	CASSEQALGGELFF
TRBV28	TRBJ2-7	TRBD1	NA	TGTGCCAGCAGTTCGGGACAGGCCGAGCAGTACTTC	CASSSGQAEQYF